This paragraph covers one TCR beta chain sequence. The antigen remains undetermined. This record belongs to a study of OX40 agonist ivuxolimab in advanced cancers. Study observations and caveats: Researchers report that CD8+ T cells had, on average, more expanded clones than CD4+.

Libraries were prepared by immunoSEQ multiplex PCR; TCRdb keeps only in-frame clonotypes and omits some of them. Here the sample spans some 66,000 clones, 75% to 90% being singletons. Anyone with autoimmune disease history or systemic immunosuppression was excluded. Material: CD4+ or CD8+ T cells sorted from blood, obtained in a trial of the OX40 agonist ivuxolimab. The clonotype was recovered from an adult with an advanced solid tumor such as melanoma, head and neck, liver or kidney cancer.

CDR3 nucleotide sequence: TGTGCCAGTAGTATACCCCCGAACACTGAAGCTTTCTTT. It codes for CASSIPPNTEAFF. This chain joins TRBV19 and TRBJ1-1; D is ambiguous. From germline, CDR1 is LNHDA and CDR2 SQIVND (reference sequence). The CDR3 is 13 amino acids. V lost 2 bases and J lost 1, with 5 bases in between.